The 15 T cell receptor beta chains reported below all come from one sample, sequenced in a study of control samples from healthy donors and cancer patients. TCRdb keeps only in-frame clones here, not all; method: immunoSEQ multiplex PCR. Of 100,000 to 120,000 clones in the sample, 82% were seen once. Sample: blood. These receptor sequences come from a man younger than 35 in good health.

In DNA form, the CDR3 reads TGTGCCAGCAGTGAGTCGCGGTCGAGGGGAAAATATCAGTTCTTC. Translated, it gives CASSESRSRGKYQFF. The gene calls are TRBV2 and TRBJ2-1, with D perhaps matching TRBD1 or TRBD2 (5 bases each). The CDR3 consists of 15 residues. CDR1 and CDR2 (germline): SNHLY, FYNNEI. Trimming pared 3 bases from V and 13 bases from J, leaving 22 bases between.

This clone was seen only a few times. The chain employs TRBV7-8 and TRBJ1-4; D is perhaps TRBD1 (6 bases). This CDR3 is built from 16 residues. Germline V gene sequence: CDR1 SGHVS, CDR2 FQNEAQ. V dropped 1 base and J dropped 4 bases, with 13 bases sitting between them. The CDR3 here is CASSLEDRPLNEKLFF. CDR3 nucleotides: TGTGCCAGCAGCTTAGAAGACAGGCCTCTTAATGAAAAACTGTTTTTT. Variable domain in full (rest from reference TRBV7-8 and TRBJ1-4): GAGVSQSPRYKVAKRGQDVALRCDPISGHVSLFWYQQALGQGPEFLTYFQNEAQLDKSGLPSDRFFAERPEGSVSTLKIQRTQQEDSAVYLCASSLEDRPLNEKLFFGSGTQLSVL.

CDR3 nucleotides: TGTGCCACCAAAACAGGGAGTGAGCAGTTCTTC. It is translated as CATKTGSEQFF. V usage is TRBV24-1 and J usage is TRBJ2-1, with D perhaps TRBD1 (6 bases). Germline CDR1 KGHDR, CDR2 SFDVKD. Trimming took off 8 bases at V and 9 bases at J, with 10 bases between the two ends. The CDR3 has 11 amino acids.

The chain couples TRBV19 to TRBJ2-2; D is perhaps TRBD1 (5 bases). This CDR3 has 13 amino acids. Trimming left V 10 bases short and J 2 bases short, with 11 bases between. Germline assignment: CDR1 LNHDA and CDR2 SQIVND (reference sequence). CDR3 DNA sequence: TGTGCCACCGTAGACAGAAACACCGGGGAGCTGTTTTTT. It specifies CATVDRNTGELFF.

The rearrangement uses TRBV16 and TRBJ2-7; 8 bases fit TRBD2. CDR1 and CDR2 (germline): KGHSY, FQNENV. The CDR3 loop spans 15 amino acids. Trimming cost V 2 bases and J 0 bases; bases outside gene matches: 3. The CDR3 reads CASSQPAGVSYEQYF. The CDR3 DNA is TGTGCCAGCAGCCAACCAGCGGGGGTCTCCTACGAGCAGTACTTC.

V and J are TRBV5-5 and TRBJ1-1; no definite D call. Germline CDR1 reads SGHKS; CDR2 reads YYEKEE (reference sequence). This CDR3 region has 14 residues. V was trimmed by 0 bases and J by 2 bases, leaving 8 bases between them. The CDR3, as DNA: TGTGCCAGCAGCTTGGCGAAGATCAACACTGAAGCTTTCTTT. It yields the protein CASSLAKINTEAFF. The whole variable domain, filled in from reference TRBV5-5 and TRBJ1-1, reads DAGVTQSPTHLIKTRGQQVTLRCSPISGHKSVSWYQQVLGQGPQFIFQYYEKEERGRGNFPDRFSARQFPNYSSELNVNALLLGDSALYLCASSLAKINTEAFFGQGTRLTVV.

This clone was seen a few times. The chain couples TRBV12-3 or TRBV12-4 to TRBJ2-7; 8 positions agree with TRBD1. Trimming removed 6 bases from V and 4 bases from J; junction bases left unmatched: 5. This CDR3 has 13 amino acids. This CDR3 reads CASRGQGGYEQYF. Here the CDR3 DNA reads TGTGCCAGCAGAGGACAGGGTGGGTACGAGCAGTACTTC.

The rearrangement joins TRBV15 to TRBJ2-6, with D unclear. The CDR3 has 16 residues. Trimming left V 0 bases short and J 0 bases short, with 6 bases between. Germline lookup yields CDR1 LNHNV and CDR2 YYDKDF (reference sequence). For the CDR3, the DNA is TGTGCCACCAGCAGAGACAGGCCCTCTGGGGCCAACGTCCTGACTTTC. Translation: CATSRDRPSGANVLTF.

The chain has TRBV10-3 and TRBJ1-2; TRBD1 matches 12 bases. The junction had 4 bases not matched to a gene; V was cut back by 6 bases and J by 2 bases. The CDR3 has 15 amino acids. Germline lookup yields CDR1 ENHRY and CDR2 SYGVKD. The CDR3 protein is CAIRGGQGANYGYTF. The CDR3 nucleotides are TGTGCCATCAGGGGGGGACAGGGGGCAAACTATGGCTACACCTTC.

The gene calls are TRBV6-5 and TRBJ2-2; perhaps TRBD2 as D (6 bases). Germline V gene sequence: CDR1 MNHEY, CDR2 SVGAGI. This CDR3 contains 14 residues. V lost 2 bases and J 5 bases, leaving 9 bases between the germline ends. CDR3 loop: CASSYGTETGELFF. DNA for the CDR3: TGTGCCAGCAGTTACGGGACTGAGACCGGGGAGCTGTTTTTT.

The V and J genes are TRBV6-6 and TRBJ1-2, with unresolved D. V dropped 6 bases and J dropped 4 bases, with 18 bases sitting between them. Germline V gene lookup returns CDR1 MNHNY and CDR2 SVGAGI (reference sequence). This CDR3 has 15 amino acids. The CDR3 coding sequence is TGTGCCAGCAGCCTAACCCGGGCCTCCACCTATGGCTACACCTTC. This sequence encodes CASSLTRASTYGYTF.

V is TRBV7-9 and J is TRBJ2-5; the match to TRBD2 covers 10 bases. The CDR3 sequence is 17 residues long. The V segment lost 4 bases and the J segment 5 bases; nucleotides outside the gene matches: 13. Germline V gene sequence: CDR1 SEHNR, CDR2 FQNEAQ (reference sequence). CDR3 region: CASSSRLAGALGETQYF. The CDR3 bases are TGTGCCAGCAGCTCCCGCCTAGCGGGGGCTCTAGGGGAGACCCAGTACTTC.

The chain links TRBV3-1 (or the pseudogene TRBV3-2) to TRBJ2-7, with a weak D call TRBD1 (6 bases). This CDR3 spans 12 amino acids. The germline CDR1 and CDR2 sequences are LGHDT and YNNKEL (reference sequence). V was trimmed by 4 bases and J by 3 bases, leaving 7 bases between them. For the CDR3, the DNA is TGTGCCAGCAGCCTAGGGGGCTACGAGCAGTACGTC. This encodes CASSLGGYEQYV.

The CDR3 DNA reads as TGTGCCAGCAGCGGGACAGGAGCATCAGAGACCCAGTACTTC. Its protein product is CASSGTGASETQYF. The rearrangement links TRBV5-4 to TRBJ2-5, with 8 bases identical to TRBD1. CDR1 SGHNT and CDR2 YYREEE come from the germline V gene (reference sequence). The CDR3 runs to 14 residues. With 4 bases clipped from V and 4 bases from J, the junction kept 6 bases outside the gene matches.

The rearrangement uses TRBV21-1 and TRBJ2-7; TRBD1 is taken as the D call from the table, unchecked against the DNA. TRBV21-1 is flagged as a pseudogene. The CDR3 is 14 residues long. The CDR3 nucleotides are TGTGCCAGCAGCAAAGCGCTTTCCAGGGACGAGCAGTACTTC. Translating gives CASSKALSRDEQYF.